This entry describes one T cell receptor (beta chain). This CDR3 contains 14 residues. Germline V gene lookup returns CDR1 SGHNT and CDR2 YYREEE (reference sequence). V was clipped by 3 bases and J by 5 bases; unmatched bases: 6. The data are from a study of cytomegalovirus exposure and HLA in healthy donors. PCR primers comprised 60 Vbeta and 13 Jbeta primers. TCRdb keeps only in-frame clones here, not all; method: immunoSEQ multiplex PCR. The sample contains 150,000 to 250,000 clones, 65% to 85% of which appear only once. The sequenced sample consisted of PBMCs. This clonotype originated in a boy between 2 and 10 years old in good health and CMV-seronegative. V gene TRBV5-4 combines with J gene TRBJ2-7, with 9 nucleotides matching TRBD2. CDR3 region: CASSSIAGAHEQYF. DNA of the CDR3: TGTGCCAGCAGCTCAATAGCGGGGGCCCACGAGCAGTACTTC.